This section outlines one T cell receptor (beta chain) sequence together with its context. Its antigen is not identified. This sample is drawn from a study of T-cell memory formation after mild COVID-19. Study-wide results and caveats: Contracting CD4+ clones sat mainly in CM and EM; CD8+ in EMRA.

The CDR3 is 17 residues long. V was cut by 3 bases and J by 1 base, with 17 bases left in between. TCR alpha and TCR beta cDNA libraries carrying sample barcodes and UMIs were produced by 5'RACE using constant-segment primers. MiXCR, applied by TCRdb to the 5' RACE reads, yields one record per CDR3 protein. There are under 250,000 distinct CDR3 sequences in the sample; about 9.2% occur only once, and 3.5% lies in the top ten. The chain carries TRBV12-3 or TRBV12-4 and TRBJ2-3; the D gene is possibly TRBD2 (6 bases). This TCR came from a man aged 18 to 29 who had mild COVID-19 (a few samples of this study predate the infection). Cell type and time point are not known. The source material was PBMCs or a T cell subset sorted from them (not recorded which). CDR3 coding DNA: TGTGCCAGCAGTTTGTGGTTGCGGGGTGAGGGCACAGATACGCAGTATTTT. Translation gives CASSLWLRGEGTDTQYF.